The T cell receptor beta chain under discussion was sequenced for a study of blood T cell repertoires in COVID-19. The junction had 8 bases not matched to a gene; V was cut back by 4 bases and J by 10 bases. Germline lookup yields CDR1 SGHRS and CDR2 YFSETQ. The CDR3 totals 14 residues. Sequencing used immunoSEQ multiplex PCR; TCRdb keeps in-frame clones, though not all of them. Of about 98,000 clones in the sample, around 82% are singletons; the top ten hold about a tenth. J is TRBJ1-6 and V is TRBV5-1, with 7 positions matching TRBD1. This clonotype was obtained from a man between 65 and 85 years old with active or convalescent COVID-19. The sample taken for sequencing was peripheral blood. The CDR3 protein is CASSPDREHSPLHF. CDR3 bases: TGCGCCAGCAGCCCCGACAGGGAACACTCACCCCTCCACTTT.